The entry below gives a single T cell receptor (beta chain) sequence along with its context. No antigen is known for it. The data belong to a study of PD-1 blockade in classical Hodgkin lymphoma. Produced via immunoSEQ multiplex PCR; TCRdb's table is partial and in-frame only. The sample carries over 50,000 clones, around 90% recorded once. The study, taken as a whole, reports: Baseline TCR diversity was reportedly lower in newly diagnosed patients than in healthy donors. It was reported as lower still in relapsed/refractory patients.

Trimming shortened V by 3 bases and J by 4 bases, and 7 bases separated the two germline ends. The length of the CDR3 is 14 residues. The germline V gene encodes CDR1 SGHAT and CDR2 FQNNGV. The time point denotes: cycle 4 day 1 (C4D1), after 5 to 7 weeks of nivolumab. With no exception, relapse followed autologous stem cell transplantation in all patients, and brentuximab vedotin exposure varied. The V call is TRBV11-2, the J call TRBJ2-6, with D unresolved. The origin of this receptor is a human donor with classical Hodgkin lymphoma. Sample: peripheral blood mononuclear cells (PBMCs), taken before the fourth cycle of nivolumab. The CDR3: CASSFSAGANVLTF. The CDR3 DNA reads TGTGCCAGCAGCTTCAGCGCCGGGGCCAACGTCCTGACTTTC.